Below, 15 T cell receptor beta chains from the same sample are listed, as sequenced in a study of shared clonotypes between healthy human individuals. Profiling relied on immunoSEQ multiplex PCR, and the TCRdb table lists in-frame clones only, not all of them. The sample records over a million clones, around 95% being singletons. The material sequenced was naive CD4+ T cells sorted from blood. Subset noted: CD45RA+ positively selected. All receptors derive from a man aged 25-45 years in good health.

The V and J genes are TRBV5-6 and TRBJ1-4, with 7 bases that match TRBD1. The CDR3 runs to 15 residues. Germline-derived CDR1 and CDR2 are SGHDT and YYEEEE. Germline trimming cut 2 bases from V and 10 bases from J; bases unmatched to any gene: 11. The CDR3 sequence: CASSLRGPPNRKLFF. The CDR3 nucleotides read TGTGCCAGCAGCTTAAGGGGGCCACCGAACCGAAAACTGTTTTTT.

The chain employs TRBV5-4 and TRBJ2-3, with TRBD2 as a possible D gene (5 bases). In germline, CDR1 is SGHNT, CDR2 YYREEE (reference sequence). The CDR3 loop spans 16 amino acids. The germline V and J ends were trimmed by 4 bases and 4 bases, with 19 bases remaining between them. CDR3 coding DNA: TGTGCCAGCAGCCCCCCGTTAAAGGGAGTTCCAGATACGCAGTATTTT. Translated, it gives CASSPPLKGVPDTQYF.

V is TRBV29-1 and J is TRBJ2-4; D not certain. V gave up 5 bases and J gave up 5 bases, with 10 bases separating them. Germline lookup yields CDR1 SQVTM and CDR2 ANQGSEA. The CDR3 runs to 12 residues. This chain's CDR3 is CSVIYRQNIQYF. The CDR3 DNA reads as TGCAGCGTTATCTACAGACAAAACATTCAGTACTTC.

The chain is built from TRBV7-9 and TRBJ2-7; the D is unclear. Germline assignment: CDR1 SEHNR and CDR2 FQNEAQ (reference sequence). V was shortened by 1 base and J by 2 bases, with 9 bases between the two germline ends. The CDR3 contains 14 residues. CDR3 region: CASSLGGSTYEQYF. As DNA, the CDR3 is TGTGCCAGCAGCTTAGGTGGGTCCACCTACGAGCAGTACTTC.

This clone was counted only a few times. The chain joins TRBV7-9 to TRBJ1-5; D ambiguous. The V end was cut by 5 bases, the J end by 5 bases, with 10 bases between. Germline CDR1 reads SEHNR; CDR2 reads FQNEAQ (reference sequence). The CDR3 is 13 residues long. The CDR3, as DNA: TGTGCCAGCAGCCCCGGGGTCGATCAGCCCCAGCATTTT. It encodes CASSPGVDQPQHF.

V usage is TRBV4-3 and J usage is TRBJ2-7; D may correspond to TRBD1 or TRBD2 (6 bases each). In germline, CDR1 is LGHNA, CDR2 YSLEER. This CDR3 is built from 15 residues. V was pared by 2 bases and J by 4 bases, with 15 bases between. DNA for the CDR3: TGCGCCAGCAGCCAAACGAAGATAGGGGGGTACGAGCAGTACTTC. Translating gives CASSQTKIGGYEQYF.

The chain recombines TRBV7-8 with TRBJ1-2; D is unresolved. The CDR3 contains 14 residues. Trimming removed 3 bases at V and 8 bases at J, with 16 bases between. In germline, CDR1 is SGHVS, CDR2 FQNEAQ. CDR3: CASSFSSGLNGYTF. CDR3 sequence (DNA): TGTGCCAGCAGCTTCTCCTCGGGCCTAAACGGCTACACCTTC. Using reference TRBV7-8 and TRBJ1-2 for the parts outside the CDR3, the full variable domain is GAGVSQSPRYKVAKRGQDVALRCDPISGHVSLFWYQQALGQGPEFLTYFQNEAQLDKSGLPSDRFFAERPEGSVSTLKIQRTQQEDSAVYLCASSFSSGLNGYTFGSGTRLTVV.

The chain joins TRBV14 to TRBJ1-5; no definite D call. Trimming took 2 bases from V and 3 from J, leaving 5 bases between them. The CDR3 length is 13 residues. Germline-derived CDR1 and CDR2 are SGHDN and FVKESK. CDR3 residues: CASSQFPNQPQHF. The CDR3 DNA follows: TGTGCCAGCAGCCAATTCCCCAATCAGCCCCAGCATTTT. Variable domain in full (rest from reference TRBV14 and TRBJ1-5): EAGVTQFPSHSVIEKGQTVTLRCDPISGHDNLYWYRRVMGKEIKFLLHFVKESKQDESGMPNNRFLAERTGGTYSTLKVQPAELEDSGVYFCASSQFPNQPQHFGDGTRLSIL.

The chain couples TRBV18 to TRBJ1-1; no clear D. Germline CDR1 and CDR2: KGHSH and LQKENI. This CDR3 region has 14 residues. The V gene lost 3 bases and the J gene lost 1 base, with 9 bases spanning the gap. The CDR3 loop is CASSPMGRNTEAFF. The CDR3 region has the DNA TGTGCCAGCTCACCTATGGGCAGGAACACTGAAGCTTTCTTT.

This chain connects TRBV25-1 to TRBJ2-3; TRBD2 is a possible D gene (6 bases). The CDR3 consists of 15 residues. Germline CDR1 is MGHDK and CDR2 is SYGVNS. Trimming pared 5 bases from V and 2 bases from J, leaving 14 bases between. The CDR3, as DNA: TGTGCCAGCAGTAGGGACTCGGGTCTCACAGATACGCAGTATTTT. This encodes CASSRDSGLTDTQYF.

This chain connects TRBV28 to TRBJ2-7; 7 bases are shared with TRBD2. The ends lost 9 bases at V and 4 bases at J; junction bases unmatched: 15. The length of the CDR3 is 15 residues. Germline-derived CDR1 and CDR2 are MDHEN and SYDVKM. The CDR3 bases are TGTGCCAGTTACCCTCCTGGGAGCGGGACTTACGAGCAGTACTTC. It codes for CASYPPGSGTYEQYF.

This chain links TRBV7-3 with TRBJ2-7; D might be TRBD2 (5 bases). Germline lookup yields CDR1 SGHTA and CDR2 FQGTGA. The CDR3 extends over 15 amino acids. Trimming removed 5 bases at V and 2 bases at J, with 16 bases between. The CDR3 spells CASSLTLAKPYEQYF. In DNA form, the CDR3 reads TGTGCCAGCAGCCTTACATTAGCGAAACCCTACGAGCAGTACTTC.

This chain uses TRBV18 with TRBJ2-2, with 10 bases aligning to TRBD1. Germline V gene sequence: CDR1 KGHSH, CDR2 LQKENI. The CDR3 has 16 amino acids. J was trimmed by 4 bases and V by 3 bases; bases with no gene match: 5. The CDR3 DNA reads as TGTGCCAGCTCACCTTTGAGGACAGGGGGCACCGGGGAGCTGTTTTTT. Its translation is CASSPLRTGGTGELFF. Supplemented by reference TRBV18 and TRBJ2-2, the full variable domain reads NAGVMQNPRHLVRRRGQEARLRCSPMKGHSHVYWYRQLPEEGLKFMVYLQKENIIDESGMPKERFSAEFPKEGPSILRIQQVVRGDSAAYFCASSPLRTGGTGELFFGEGSRLTVL.

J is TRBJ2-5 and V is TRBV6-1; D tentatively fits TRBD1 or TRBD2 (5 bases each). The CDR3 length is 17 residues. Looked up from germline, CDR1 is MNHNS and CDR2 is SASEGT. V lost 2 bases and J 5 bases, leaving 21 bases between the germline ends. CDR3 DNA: TGTGCCAGCAGTGAACATTCTTTAGGAGCGGCAGGGGAGACCCAGTACTTC. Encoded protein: CASSEHSLGAAGETQYF.

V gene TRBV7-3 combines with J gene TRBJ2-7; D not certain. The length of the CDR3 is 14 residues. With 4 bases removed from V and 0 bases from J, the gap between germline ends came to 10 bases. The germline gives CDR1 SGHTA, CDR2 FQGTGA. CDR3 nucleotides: TGTGCCAGCAGCTCCGAGGCCAACTCCTACGAGCAGTACTTC. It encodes CASSSEANSYEQYF. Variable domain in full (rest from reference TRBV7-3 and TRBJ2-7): GAGVSQTPSNKVTEKGKYVELRCDPISGHTALYWYRQSLGQGPEFLIYFQGTGAADDSGLPNDRFFAVRPEGSVSTLKIQRTERGDSAVYLCASSSEANSYEQYFGPGTRLTVT.